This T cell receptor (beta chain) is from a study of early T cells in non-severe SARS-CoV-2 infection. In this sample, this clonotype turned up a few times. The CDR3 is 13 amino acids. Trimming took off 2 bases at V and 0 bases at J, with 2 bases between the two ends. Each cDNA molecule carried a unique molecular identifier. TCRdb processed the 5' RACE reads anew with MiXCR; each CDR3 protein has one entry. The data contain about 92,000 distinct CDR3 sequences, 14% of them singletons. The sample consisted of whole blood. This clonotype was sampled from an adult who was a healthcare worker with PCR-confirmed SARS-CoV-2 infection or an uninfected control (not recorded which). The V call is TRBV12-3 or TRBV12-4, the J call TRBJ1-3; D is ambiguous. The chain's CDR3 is CASSLTSGNTIYF. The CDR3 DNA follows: TGTGCCAGCAGTTTAACCTCTGGAAACACCATATATTTT.